These T cell receptor beta chains were read from a single sample in a study of CD8 T cells in ankylosing spondylitis. TCRdb re-called the 5' RACE reads with MiXCR, one entry per CDR3 protein. The sample holds approximately 240,000 distinct CDR3 sequences; about 24% are singletons and the top ten take 0.61%. Sequencing used blood, either unsorted or a sorted T cell fraction (not recorded which). These TCRs come from a male donor with ankylosing spondylitis or in good health (not recorded which). CDR3s include the opening cysteine and the closing phenylalanine or tryptophan. Each record gives: J gene, clone size, D gene, V gene, CDR3 protein, CDR3 DNA. A D gene is named only where the DNA matches it firmly. For some rows the clone size is stated as once, few or many, or as a class when expanded; others skip it.

j_gene: TRBJ2-3
abundance: few
d_gene: TRBD2
v_gene: TRBV7-6
CDR3aa: CASSLDLLAGGTDTQYF
CDR3nt: TGTGCCAGCAGCTTAGATCTCCTAGCGGGGGGCACAGATACGCAGTATTTT

j_gene: TRBJ2-2
abundance: NA
d_gene: TRBD2
v_gene: TRBV10-3
CDR3aa: CAITDQRGANTGELFF
CDR3nt: TGTGCCATCACCGACCAGCGGGGCGCGAACACCGGGGAGCTGTTTTTT

j_gene: TRBJ1-6
abundance: NA
d_gene: NA
v_gene: TRBV10-3
CDR3aa: CAIRRESPSPLHF
CDR3nt: TGTGCCATCAGACGGGAGTCACCTTCACCCCTCCACTTT

j_gene: TRBJ2-5
abundance: NA
d_gene: TRBD1
v_gene: TRBV20-1
CDR3aa: CSALDRVKETQYF
CDR3nt: TGCAGTGCTCTGGACAGGGTGAAAGAGACCCAGTACTTC

j_gene: TRBJ2-1
abundance: many
d_gene: TRBD1
v_gene: TRBV29-1
CDR3aa: CSVDGTGGGNEQFF
CDR3nt: TGCAGCGTTGACGGGACAGGGGGCGGGAATGAGCAGTTCTTC

j_gene: TRBJ2-7
abundance: many
d_gene: TRBD1
v_gene: TRBV12-3/TRBV12-4
CDR3aa: CASRQGQGGDEQYF
CDR3nt: TGTGCCAGCAGGCAGGGACAGGGGGGCGATGAGCAGTACTTC

j_gene: TRBJ1-4
abundance: NA
d_gene: TRBD1
v_gene: TRBV20-1
CDR3aa: CSAISGTGVEKLFF
CDR3nt: TGCAGTGCTATCTCGGGGACAGGGGTCGAAAAACTGTTTTTT

j_gene: TRBJ2-1
abundance: NA
d_gene: NA
v_gene: TRBV20-1
CDR3aa: CSARGPWGVGLPDNEQFF
CDR3nt: TGCAGTGCTAGAGGGCCCTGGGGGGTAGGGCTCCCTGACAATGAGCAGTTCTTC

j_gene: TRBJ2-1
abundance: NA
d_gene: TRBD2
v_gene: TRBV4-2
CDR3aa: CASSQPGLADNEQFF
CDR3nt: TGTGCCAGCAGCCAACCAGGACTAGCCGACAATGAGCAGTTCTTC

j_gene: TRBJ2-7
abundance: few
d_gene: NA
v_gene: TRBV12-3/TRBV12-4
CDR3aa: CASSPRGIYEQYF
CDR3nt: TGTGCCAGCAGTCCCCGGGGCATTTACGAGCAGTACTTC

j_gene: TRBJ2-5
abundance: many
d_gene: TRBD1
v_gene: TRBV29-1
CDR3aa: CSADRGRETQYF
CDR3nt: TGCAGCGCCGACAGGGGGCGGGAGACCCAGTACTTC

j_gene: TRBJ1-4
abundance: NA
d_gene: TRBD1
v_gene: TRBV20-1
CDR3aa: CSAPWTGGDEKLFF
CDR3nt: TGCAGTGCTCCTTGGACAGGGGGGGATGAAAAACTGTTTTTT

j_gene: TRBJ2-7
abundance: NA
d_gene: NA
v_gene: TRBV4-1
CDR3aa: CASSQEHGQSREQYF
CDR3nt: TGCGCCAGCAGCCAAGAACATGGACAGTCGAGGGAGCAGTACTTC

j_gene: TRBJ2-5
abundance: NA
d_gene: TRBD1
v_gene: TRBV28
CDR3aa: CASIEQGQETQYF
CDR3nt: TGTGCCAGCATAGAACAGGGGCAAGAGACCCAGTACTTC

j_gene: TRBJ2-7
abundance: many
d_gene: NA
v_gene: TRBV12-3/TRBV12-4
CDR3aa: CASSPSAYEQYF
CDR3nt: TGTGCCAGCAGTCCCTCCGCCTACGAGCAGTACTTC

j_gene: TRBJ2-3
abundance: NA
d_gene: TRBD2
v_gene: TRBV6-5
CDR3aa: CASSYSSGGIDTDTQYF
CDR3nt: TGTGCCAGCAGTTACTCGTCGGGGGGGATCGACACAGATACGCAGTATTTT

j_gene: TRBJ2-3
abundance: many
d_gene: TRBD1
v_gene: TRBV5-1
CDR3aa: CASSPFDRDADTQYF
CDR3nt: TGCGCCAGCAGCCCGTTTGACAGGGATGCAGATACGCAGTATTTT

j_gene: TRBJ2-1
abundance: once
d_gene: TRBD2
v_gene: TRBV7-2
CDR3aa: CASPPSGGNRHEQFF
CDR3nt: TGTGCCAGCCCGCCTAGCGGGGGTAACCGCCATGAGCAGTTCTTC

j_gene: TRBJ2-1
abundance: NA
d_gene: NA
v_gene: TRBV15
CDR3aa: CATSWGTLSDEQFF
CDR3nt: TGTGCCACCAGCTGGGGGACCTTAAGCGATGAGCAGTTCTTC

j_gene: TRBJ2-2
abundance: few
d_gene: NA
v_gene: TRBV20-1
CDR3aa: CSARDPLVSPGELFF
CDR3nt: TGCAGTGCTAGAGATCCCCTAGTATCCCCCGGGGAGCTGTTTTTT

j_gene: TRBJ2-7
abundance: many
d_gene: NA
v_gene: TRBV20-1
CDR3aa: CSARNYRGGEQYF
CDR3nt: TGCAGTGCTAGGAACTACAGGGGGGGTGAGCAGTACTTC

j_gene: TRBJ2-7
abundance: NA
d_gene: TRBD1
v_gene: TRBV6-4
CDR3aa: CASTPVGTGSREQYF
CDR3nt: TGTGCCAGCACCCCCGTAGGGACAGGGTCTCGCGAGCAGTACTTC

j_gene: TRBJ2-7
abundance: NA
d_gene: TRBD2
v_gene: TRBV20-1
CDR3aa: CSAEPYSGNSYEQYF
CDR3nt: TGCAGTGCAGAACCTTATAGCGGGAATTCCTACGAGCAGTACTTC

j_gene: TRBJ2-1
abundance: NA
d_gene: NA
v_gene: TRBV2
CDR3aa: CASRGTLYNEQFF
CDR3nt: TGTGCCAGCAGAGGGACACTATACAATGAGCAGTTCTTC

j_gene: TRBJ1-1
abundance: NA
d_gene: NA
v_gene: TRBV4-1
CDR3aa: CASSPPRGATEAFF
CDR3nt: TGCGCCAGCAGCCCCCCGCGGGGGGCCACTGAAGCTTTCTTT

j_gene: TRBJ2-6
abundance: few
d_gene: NA
v_gene: TRBV29-1
CDR3aa: CSVGSGSGANVLTF
CDR3nt: TGCAGCGTAGGGTCCGGCTCTGGGGCCAACGTCCTGACTTTC

j_gene: TRBJ2-7
abundance: few
d_gene: TRBD2
v_gene: TRBV20-1
CDR3aa: CSAQAGLAGGYEQYF
CDR3nt: TGCAGTGCTCAAGCCGGACTAGCGGGGGGCTACGAGCAGTACTTC

j_gene: TRBJ2-1
abundance: NA
d_gene: TRBD2
v_gene: TRBV9
CDR3aa: CASSRPPSGVSSYNEQFF
CDR3nt: TGTGCCAGCAGCCGGCCCCCTAGCGGGGTGAGCTCCTACAATGAGCAGTTCTTC

j_gene: TRBJ2-1
abundance: NA
d_gene: NA
v_gene: TRBV10-3
CDR3aa: CAISNKDSSYNEQFF
CDR3nt: TGTGCCATCAGCAATAAGGACAGCTCCTACAATGAGCAGTTCTTC

j_gene: TRBJ2-5
abundance: few
d_gene: TRBD2
v_gene: TRBV4-1
CDR3aa: CASSEVAGGQETQYF
CDR3nt: TGCGCCAGCAGCGAAGTGGCGGGGGGGCAGGAGACCCAGTACTTC

j_gene: TRBJ1-2
abundance: NA
d_gene: NA
v_gene: TRBV6-1
CDR3aa: CASRPGLGYGYTF
CDR3nt: TGTGCCAGCAGACCAGGGTTGGGATATGGCTACACCTTC

j_gene: TRBJ2-2
abundance: few
d_gene: NA
v_gene: TRBV20-1
CDR3aa: CSALGPASVTGELFF
CDR3nt: TGCAGTGCCCTTGGTCCCGCATCGGTGACCGGGGAGCTGTTTTTT

j_gene: TRBJ2-2
abundance: NA
d_gene: TRBD1
v_gene: TRBV19
CDR3aa: CASRRFPGQGIGELFF
CDR3nt: TGTGCCAGTAGAAGGTTCCCGGGACAGGGTATCGGGGAGCTGTTTTTT

j_gene: TRBJ2-7
abundance: many
d_gene: TRBD1
v_gene: TRBV20-1
CDR3aa: CSAEDRGSGEQYF
CDR3nt: TGCAGTGCTGAGGACAGGGGATCAGGCGAGCAGTACTTC

j_gene: TRBJ2-1
abundance: NA
d_gene: TRBD2
v_gene: TRBV4-2
CDR3aa: CASSQAGTSGFNEQFF
CDR3nt: TGTGCCAGCAGCCAAGCCGGGACTAGCGGCTTCAATGAGCAGTTCTTC

j_gene: TRBJ1-5
abundance: NA
d_gene: NA
v_gene: TRBV20-1
CDR3aa: CSAVKGPDVGSNQPQHF
CDR3nt: TGCAGTGCGGTGAAGGGGCCCGATGTCGGTAGCAATCAGCCCCAGCATTTT